This T cell receptor (beta chain) was observed in a study of response to subunit inactivated influenza vaccine. This clonotype has ten or more counts. Each CDR3 protein is one row after TCRdb ran MiXCR on the RT-PCR reads. The sample has about 570,000 distinct CDR3 sequences, around 11% seen once. Germline loops: CDR1 SQVTM, CDR2 ANQGSEA. Trimming cost V 6 bases and J 7 bases; bases outside gene matches: 7. The CDR3 length is 13 residues. These same data were also listed under a study on T cells expressing NK-cell markers. That publication notes: It was by 5'RACE template switching with UMIs that TCR beta cDNA was made.

This chain joins TRBV29-1 and TRBJ2-3, with 10 bases identical to TRBD1. This TCR was recovered from a man aged 50-59 years who received an inactivated influenza vaccine. The sequenced sample was PBMCs from blood, obtained on the day of vaccination. CDR3: CSVRDRGGNTQYF. The DNA of the CDR3 is TGCAGCGTGAGGGACAGGGGAGGGAATACGCAGTATTTT.